This paragraph reports one T cell receptor beta chain. Its antigen is unknown. The germline V gene has CDR1 LNHDA and CDR2 SQIVND (reference sequence). V gave up 5 bases and J gave up 6 bases, with 11 bases separating them. The length of the CDR3 is 13 residues. Orbital computed tomography and thyroid ultrasound, along with TRAb, serum thyroxine and clinical symptoms, underpinned diagnosis. From fresh peripheral blood, 10 ml in volume, the PBMCs were obtained. The sample belongs to a study of Graves' ophthalmopathy and Graves' hyperthyroidism. Overall study context: There was a collection of peripheral blood at initial diagnosis, before any treatment.

Researchers took RNA transcripts and amplified TCR beta CDR3 regions from them. RT-PCR in the first round used HTBI primers; a second-round multiplex PCR followed. MiXCR, run by TCRdb on the multiplex PCR reads, gives a single entry per CDR3 protein. The table shows roughly 160,000 distinct CDR3 sequences, with 39% occurring only once. Study findings and constraints: Ophthalmopathy progression was predicted with roughly 68% sensitivity and roughly 79% specificity.

This TCR was recovered from a man in his thirties or forties with Graves' ophthalmopathy. The specimen was peripheral blood. J is TRBJ1-5 and V is TRBV19, with a possible D match to TRBD1 (5 bases). The CDR3 region is CASSWGRAQPQHF. Here the CDR3 DNA reads TGTGCCAGTAGTTGGGGGAGGGCTCAGCCCCAGCATTTT.